This is a list of T cell receptor beta chains from one sample in a study of cytomegalovirus exposure and HLA in healthy donors. Using immunoSEQ multiplex PCR, the repertoire was profiled, and TCRdb retains in-frame clones only, with some absent. The sample contains about 130,000 clones, about 85% of which appear only once. The source material was PBMCs. The receptor source for this set is a woman in her twenties or thirties in good health and CMV-seropositive. CDR3s include the opening cysteine and the closing phenylalanine or tryptophan. The D gene is left open where the match is weak. Rows give clone size only sometimes, using once, few, many, or a class for an expanded clone.

15,TRBD2,-,TRBV5-1,TRBJ2-5,TGCGCCAGCAGCCGCGGGACTAGCGGGGAAGAGACCCAGTACTTC,CASSRGTSGEETQYF
16,-,once,TRBV5-4,TRBJ2-2,TGTGCCAGCAGCTCCTACTCTTTAGCCCGTCCCGGGGAGCTGTTTTTT,CASSSYSLARPGELFF
19,TRBD2,-,TRBV10-3,TRBJ2-1,TGTGCCATCAGCGGGACTAGCGGACGCCCCCTGGGCTCCTACAATGAGCAGTTCTTC,CAISGTSGRPLGSYNEQFF
15,-,-,TRBV6-5,TRBJ1-6,TGTGCCAGCAGTTACGGACCGTCGGGGAATTCACCCCTCCACTTT,CASSYGPSGNSPLHF
14,-,few,TRBV28,TRBJ1-4,TGTGCCAGCAGTTCCGCCCACTGGCGGGGAGGACTGTTTTTT,CASSSAHWRGGLFF
16,-,-,TRBV7-8,TRBJ1-4,TGTGCCAGCAGCTTGCCCTCGGACAGATTTAATGAAAAACTGTTTTTT,CASSLPSDRFNEKLFF
15,TRBD2,-,TRBV9,TRBJ2-5,TGTGCCAGCAGCCCCCCGGGGGGTCGTCGAGAGACCCAGTACTTC,CASSPPGGRRETQYF
18,TRBD2,-,TRBV5-1,TRBJ2-7,TGCGCCAGCAGCTTGGGAGGGGAAGCGGGGGCTAGCTCCTACGAGCAGTACTTC,CASSLGGEAGASSYEQYF
15,-,-,TRBV30,TRBJ1-3,TGTGCCTGGAGTGTAGGGGGGGCTGGTGGAAACACCATATATTTT,CAWSVGGAGGNTIYF
17,-,-,TRBV6-1,TRBJ2-1,TGTGCCAGCAGTGAAGCGGATCTACAGGGTCTTGTTGATGAGCAGTTCTTC,CASSEADLQGLVDEQFF
16,TRBD2,-,TRBV6-1,TRBJ2-5,TGTGCCAGCAGTGAGACTAGCGGGAGACTGCAAGAGACCCAGTACTTC,CASSETSGRLQETQYF
15,-,-,TRBV18,TRBJ2-3,TGTGCCAGCTCACCCTCCCCCTTAACGGTGGATACGCAGTATTTT,CASSPSPLTVDTQYF
14,-,-,TRBV5-4,TRBJ1-1,TGTGCCAGCAGCCCGTTGGCGGGTAACCCTGAAGCTTTCTTT,CASSPLAGNPEAFF
17,-,-,TRBV21-1,TRBJ1-4,TGTGCCAGCAGCAAAGGACCGGGAAAGGCAACTAATGAAAAACTGTTTTTT,CASSKGPGKATNEKLFF
13,-,-,TRBV6-5,TRBJ1-1,TGTGCCAGCAGTTACAGGGGCAACACTGAAGCTTTCTTT,CASSYRGNTEAFF